This T cell receptor beta chain was observed in a study of shared clonotypes between healthy human individuals. An even split of each subset's genomic DNA across several immunoSEQ plates was performed. Loaded into unsorted PBMC replicate PCRs was roughly 310 ng DNA, roughly 30,000 T cell genomes. Unsorted PBMC DNA underwent sequencing on ten immunoSEQ deep assay plates. Sequenced by immunoSEQ multiplex PCR; TCRdb stores in-frame clones only, minus some. The top ten hold approximately 13% of the sample, which has around 430,000 clones, around 75% seen once. The sequence was collected from a woman between 40 and 50 years old in good health. Some clones in this sample may be carry-over from other donors' samples. Sequencing was done on a sample of PBMCs.

The CDR3 nucleotides are TGTGCCATCAGTGTAGCAGGGGGCAATGAGCAGTTCTTC. It codes for CAISVAGGNEQFF. This chain joins TRBV10-3 and TRBJ2-1; 7 positions match TRBD1. Trimming removed 4 bases from V and 6 bases from J; junction bases left unmatched: 3. CDR3 length: 13 residues. Germline CDR1 and CDR2: ENHRY and SYGVKD.